This is a list of T cell receptor beta chains from one sample in a study of T cells in lung cancer brain metastases. Assay: immunoSEQ multiplex PCR; the TCRdb copy retains only in-frame clones and omits some. The sample contains approximately 4,900 clones, roughly 84% of which appear only once. The sequencing sample was made of tumor tissue from the primary lung tumor. The receptors were sampled from a woman aged 45-60 years with non-small cell lung cancer. The CDR3 runs from the conserved cysteine through the conserved F or W. D genes are given only for firm matches. The listing skips clone size in some rows; elsewhere it reads once, few, many or a size class.

j_call d_call v_call clone_size cdr3_aa cdr3_nt
TRBJ2-1 TRBD2 TRBV10-1 NA CASSELAGKSSYNEQFF TGCGCCAGCAGTGAGTTAGCGGGGAAGAGCTCCTACAATGAGCAGTTCTTC
TRBJ1-5 NA TRBV15 NA CATSRGDSGHLRPQHF TGTGCCACCAGCAGAGGAGATTCGGGACATCTTCGGCCCCAGCATTTT
TRBJ1-4 NA TRBV7-2 NA CASSLRGSYNEKLFF TGTGCCAGCAGTTTAAGGGGATCCTATAATGAAAAACTGTTTTTT
TRBJ2-3 TRBD1 TRBV19 NA CASSSRQGEDTQYF TGTGCCAGTAGTTCCAGACAGGGGGAGGATACGCAGTATTTT
TRBJ1-2 NA TRBV5-1 NA CASSSGGQTYNGYTF TGCGCCAGCAGCTCCGGAGGGCAGACATACAATGGCTACACCTTC
TRBJ2-3 TRBD1 TRBV23-1 NA CASSQPRQGPLSTDTQYF TGCGCCAGCAGTCAACCCCGACAGGGGCCCCTTTCCACAGATACGCAGTATTTT
TRBJ2-1 NA TRBV5-1 NA CASSLAGSGSYNEQFF TGCGCCAGCAGCTTGGCCGGGAGCGGCTCCTACAATGAGCAGTTCTTC
TRBJ2-3 NA TRBV5-5 few CASSLNTGSTDTQYF TGTGCCAGCAGCTTAAACACGGGTAGCACAGATACGCAGTATTTT
TRBJ2-2 NA TRBV6-1 NA CASSATRGAYTGELFF TGTGCCAGCAGTGCCACACGGGGAGCCTACACCGGGGAGCTGTTTTTT
TRBJ2-5 NA TRBV6-5 NA CASSYAGTPGETQYF TGTGCCAGCAGTTACGCCGGGACTCCGGGAGAGACCCAGTACTTC